This T cell receptor (beta chain) was captured in a study of OX40 agonist ivuxolimab in advanced cancers. Study background: The study gave patients intravenous ivuxolimab at 0.01 to 10 mg/kg every 2 weeks.

TCRdb's table, derived via immunoSEQ multiplex PCR, lists solely in-frame clones and lacks some. The data show 30,000 to 45,000 clones, approximately 80% seen once. Study-level findings and limits: At 0.1 to 3.0 mg/kg and by week 6, clonal expansion occurred in CD4+ and CD8+ blood T cells.

Comment on this clone: Its antigen is undetermined.

The V gene's germline CDR1 is LNHDA and CDR2 SQIVND (reference sequence). This CDR3 comprises 15 residues. Trimming left V 8 bases short and J 3 bases short, with 16 bases between. Patients were ruled out by autoimmune disease history or systemic immunosuppression. This material consisted of CD4+ or CD8+ T cells sorted from blood, taken in a trial of the OX40 agonist ivuxolimab. The TCR comes from an adult with an advanced solid tumor such as melanoma, head and neck, liver or kidney cancer. V gene TRBV19 combines with J gene TRBJ2-2; D not certain. CDR3 bases: TGTGCCAGTTGTACGACCACGGCCCACACCGGGGAGCTGTTTTTT. Protein sequence: CASCTTTAHTGELFF.